One and the same sample provided the 19 T cell receptor beta chains below, sequenced in a study of shared clonotypes between healthy human individuals. The data were produced by immunoSEQ multiplex PCR, yet TCRdb's version contains in-frame clones alone and is incomplete. The sample lists approximately 120,000 clones; roughly 70% were seen once. Input material: memory CD8+ T cells sorted from blood. The subset was: CD45RO+ cells pooled with CCR7-negative TemRA cells. Every receptor here comes from a woman in her twenties or thirties in good health.

The table lists this clone with a count of one. This chain connects TRBV2 to TRBJ2-5; D is unclear. TRBJ2-7 matches the DNA end more closely, so the J call is doubtful. This CDR3 region has 16 residues. Per germline, CDR1 SNHLY and CDR2 FYNNEI. In DNA, the CDR3 is TGTGCCAGCAGTGGGTCGAACTCGGCGAGCTCCTACGAGCAGTACTTC. Translating gives CASSGSNSASSYEQYF.

DNA of the CDR3: TGCGCCAGCAGTGACAATCTTTTCGGTCAGGCCACAAACACCGGGGAGCTGTTTTTT. Translated, it gives CASSDNLFGQATNTGELFF. The chain recombines TRBV10-2 with TRBJ2-2; D gene unclear. The germline V and J ends were trimmed by 3 bases and 2 bases, with 22 bases remaining between them. This CDR3 contains 19 residues. Germline lookup yields CDR1 WSHSY and CDR2 SAAADI.

V gene TRBV27 combines with J gene TRBJ1-2, with D tentatively TRBD1 (5 bases). V was clipped by 6 bases and J by 4 bases, with 15 bases between them. Germline loops: CDR1 MNHEY, CDR2 SMNVEV (reference sequence). The CDR3 contains 14 residues. The CDR3 nucleotides are TGTGCCAGCAGCCTGTTTGGGGGAAGCTATGGCTACACCTTC. It specifies CASSLFGGSYGYTF.

The J gene is TRBJ1-1, the V gene TRBV5-6; TRBD1 matches at 7 bases. The J segment lost 3 bases and the V segment lost 4 bases, leaving 9 bases of the junction unmatched. The CDR3 runs to 15 residues. CDR1 and CDR2 (germline): SGHDT, YYEEEE. The CDR3 spells CASSPGTEFYTEAFF. Here the CDR3 DNA reads TGTGCCAGCAGCCCCGGGACAGAATTTTACACTGAAGCTTTCTTT.

V gene TRBV7-3 combines with J gene TRBJ2-1, with 12 bases matching TRBD1. This CDR3 contains 15 residues. V lost 5 bases to trimming and J lost 6 bases; unmatched junction nucleotides: 5. Per germline, CDR1 SGHTA and CDR2 FQGTGA. CDR3 sequence reads: CASSVGTGGLNEQFF. The CDR3 DNA is TGTGCCAGCAGCGTCGGGACAGGGGGCCTCAATGAGCAGTTCTTC. The variable domain in full, completed from reference TRBV7-3 and TRBJ2-1, reads GAGVSQTPSNKVTEKGKYVELRCDPISGHTALYWYRQSLGQGPEFLIYFQGTGAADDSGLPNDRFFAVRPEGSVSTLKIQRTERGDSAVYLCASSVGTGGLNEQFFGPGTRLTVL.

This clone occurred once. The rearrangement uses TRBV9 and TRBJ2-7; 12 bases match TRBD2. Losses at the gene ends were 3 bases for V and 2 bases for J; bases not matched to a gene: 3. The CDR3 spans 15 residues. Germline CDR1 reads SGDLS; CDR2 reads YYNGEE. The chain's CDR3 is CASSAGLAGTYEQYF. In DNA form, the CDR3 reads TGTGCCAGCAGCGCCGGACTAGCGGGAACCTACGAGCAGTACTTC. Filled out from reference TRBV9 and TRBJ2-7, the complete variable domain reads DSGVTQTPKHLITATGQRVTLRCSPRSGDLSVYWYQQSLDQGLQFLIQYYNGEERAKGNILERFSAQQFPDLHSELNLSSLELGDSALYFCASSAGLAGTYEQYFGPGTRLTVT.

V usage is TRBV7-8 and J usage is TRBJ2-7; D possibly corresponds to TRBD1 (6 bases). Trimming took 3 bases from V and 3 from J, leaving 6 bases between them. This CDR3 region has 12 residues. Germline CDR1 and CDR2: SGHVS and FQNEAQ. The CDR3 is CASSFRGYEQYF. The CDR3 nucleotides read TGTGCCAGCAGCTTCAGGGGCTACGAGCAGTACTTC.

CDR3: CASSPSVNEKLFF. The CDR3 nucleotides read TGTGCCAGCTCACCGTCCGTTAATGAAAAACTGTTTTTT. This rearrangement joins TRBV18 to TRBJ1-4; D gene unclear. The CDR3 covers 13 residues. Trimming cost V 3 bases and J 4 bases, with 6 bases left between them. Germline V CDR1 and CDR2: KGHSH, LQKENI.

V gene TRBV9 combines with J gene TRBJ2-5; 7 bases match TRBD1. In germline, CDR1 is SGDLS, CDR2 YYNGEE. The CDR3 has 14 residues. Trimming at V came to 0 bases and at J to 4 bases, leaving 3 bases not matched to a gene. CDR3 bases: TGTGCCAGCAGCGTAGTGTCAGGGGGAGAGACCCAGTACTTC. It is translated as CASSVVSGGETQYF.

The gene calls are TRBV7-9 and TRBJ1-3; D is unresolved. Germline CDR1 reads SEHNR; CDR2 reads FQNEAQ (reference sequence). V lost 2 bases and J lost 0, with 8 bases in between. This CDR3 has 15 amino acids. This CDR3 reads CASSLTQSSGNTIYF. The CDR3 DNA reads TGTGCCAGCAGCTTAACCCAGAGCTCTGGAAACACCATATATTTT.

The rearrangement joins TRBV19 to TRBJ2-1; TRBD2 matches at 7 bases. The CDR3 is 14 amino acids. V lost 6 bases to trimming and J lost 7 bases; unmatched junction nucleotides: 9. Germline V gene data show CDR1 as LNHDA and CDR2 as SQIVND (reference sequence). CDR3 amino acids: CASSLLAVGNEQFF. CDR3 coding DNA: TGTGCCAGTAGCCTTCTAGCGGTAGGGAATGAGCAGTTCTTC.

The chain is built from TRBV29-1 and TRBJ1-1; 12 positions agree with TRBD1. This CDR3 spans 15 amino acids. Germline assignment: CDR1 SQVTM and CDR2 ANQGSEA. After removal of 7 bases from V and 5 bases from J, the junction contained 11 bases not matched to a gene. The CDR3 DNA is TGCAGCGCAGCCGGGACAGGGGGCGCGAGAACTGAAGCTTTCTTT. It is translated as CSAAGTGGARTEAFF.

The CDR3 DNA sequence: TGTGCCAGCGCGGGGTCAGCCTACGAGCAGTACTTC. Residues: CASAGSAYEQYF. The V and J genes are TRBV7-2 and TRBJ2-7; TRBD2 might be the D (6 bases). V was cut by 8 bases and J by 2 bases, with 10 bases left in between. CDR3 length equals 12 residues. CDR1 is SGHTA, CDR2 FQGNSA, per germline.

DNA of the CDR3: TGTGCCAGCAGCGTAGGGGGGACAGGGGGTGAGGCCCAGTACTTC. Protein sequence: CASSVGGTGGEAQYF. The chain employs TRBV9 and TRBJ2-5, with 11 bases matching TRBD1. With V trimmed by 0 bases and J by 9 bases, 7 bases remained unmatched. This CDR3 contains 15 residues. Germline-derived CDR1 and CDR2 are SGDLS and YYNGEE.

There are a few counts of this clone. V is TRBV28 and J is TRBJ2-5; 11 nucleotides agree with TRBD1. Trimming took 5 bases from V and 1 from J; bases not matched to a gene: 12. The CDR3 length is 18 residues. Germline V gene lookup returns CDR1 MDHEN and CDR2 SYDVKM. CDR3 amino acids: CASSPWTGGDKGQETQYF. DNA for the CDR3: TGTGCCAGCAGTCCCTGGACAGGGGGCGATAAGGGCCAAGAGACCCAGTACTTC.

This clone was seen just once. This chain links TRBV7-9 with TRBJ1-1, with D unclear. This CDR3 has 10 residues. The germline CDR1 and CDR2 sequences are SEHNR and FQNEAQ (reference sequence). Trimming removed 8 bases from V and 7 bases from J, with 8 bases in between. The DNA for the CDR3 is TGTGCCAGCCTCGGATTTGAAGCTTTCTTT. Its translation: CASLGFEAFF.

The J gene is TRBJ1-6, the V gene TRBV28, with TRBD1 as a possible D gene (6 bases). CDR3 length equals 15 residues. V lost 6 bases and J lost 7, with 16 bases in between. CDR1 is MDHEN, CDR2 SYDVKM, per germline. The CDR3 coding sequence is TGTGCCAGCAGACTCCCACAGGGTAACAATTCACCCCTCCACTTT. Its protein is CASRLPQGNNSPLHF.

This chain joins TRBV2 and TRBJ1-1; TRBD1 aligns across 7 bases. This CDR3 is 16 amino acids long. V lost 5 bases and J lost 0; bases outside the gene matches: 9. The germline V gene encodes CDR1 SNHLY and CDR2 FYNNEI. This chain's CDR3 is CASSLQGGQMNTEAFF. CDR3 nucleotide sequence: TGTGCCAGCAGTCTTCAGGGGGGACAGATGAACACTGAAGCTTTCTTT.

The chain carries TRBV10-3 and TRBJ2-7; D may be TRBD1 or TRBD2 (5 bases each). The germline V gene encodes CDR1 ENHRY and CDR2 SYGVKD. This CDR3 spans 15 amino acids. Trimming removed 8 bases at V and 3 bases at J, with 20 bases between. CDR3 nucleotide sequence: TGTGCCATCCACCCCGGGACGGGTCTCCTCTACGAGCAGTACTTC. It is translated as CAIHPGTGLLYEQYF.